This is a list of T cell receptor beta chains from one sample in a study of blood T cell repertoires in COVID-19. Some clones are missing from TCRdb's copy, which holds only in-frame ones; the method was immunoSEQ multiplex PCR. Among a few hundred thousand clones listed, over 75% were seen once. Sequenced input: PBMCs or T cells enriched from blood (not recorded which). These receptor sequences come from a man younger than 35 who had recovered from COVID-19. The CDR3 runs from the conserved cysteine through the conserved F or W. D genes are given only for firm matches. The size field is filled for only some rows; it gives once, few, many or a size class.

few,TRBV9,NA,TRBJ2-2,TGTGCCAGCAGCGTAGATACTCGCTCGAACACCGGGGAGCTGTTTTTT,CASSVDTRSNTGELFF
NA,TRBV7-9,NA,TRBJ1-4,TGTGCCAGCAGCCTCGCCCAGACTAATGAAAAACTGTTTTTT,CASSLAQTNEKLFF
NA,TRBV19,TRBD2,TRBJ2-5,TGTGCCAGTAAACGACTAGCGGGGGGAAGGGAGACCCAGTACTTC,CASKRLAGGRETQYF
NA,TRBV11-2,NA,TRBJ2-1,TGTGCCAGCAGCCACGTTTCGCTACACAATGAGCAGTTCTTC,CASSHVSLHNEQFF
NA,TRBV10-2,TRBD2,TRBJ2-2,TGCGCCAGCAGTGGACTAGCGGGAGTTGGTCGGGAGCTGTTTTTT,CASSGLAGVGRELFF
NA,TRBV6-5,NA,TRBJ1-1,TGTGCCAGCAGTCAGCGGGGCGGGACTGAAGCTTTCTTT,CASSQRGGTEAFF
NA,TRBV6-5,TRBD2,TRBJ2-7,TGTGCCAGCAGTTACTCTCTGGGACTAGCGGGGGGGGAGCAGTACTTC,CASSYSLGLAGGEQYF
NA,TRBV5-1,NA,TRBJ1-4,TGCGCCAGCAGCTTCGGGCAGGGATCGACTAATGAAAAACTGTTTTTT,CASSFGQGSTNEKLFF
NA,TRBV4-1,TRBD1,TRBJ1-1,TGCGCCAGCAGCCAAAGGACAGGGGAGAACACTGAAGCTTTCTTT,CASSQRTGENTEAFF
NA,TRBV6-1,NA,TRBJ1-1,TGTGCCAGCAGTGGTTCAGTCGAGGTGGTTATGAACACTGAAGCTTTCTTT,CASSGSVEVVMNTEAFF
NA,TRBV5-1,NA,TRBJ1-2,TGCGCCAGCAGCTTGCAAGGGGGTGAGGATGGCTACACCTTC,CASSLQGGEDGYTF
NA,TRBV11-2,TRBD2,TRBJ2-2,TGTGCCAGCAGCTTAAGGGCGGGGGAAAACACCGGGGAGCTGTTTTTT,CASSLRAGENTGELFF
NA,TRBV2,TRBD1,TRBJ1-5,TGTGCCAGCAGTATCGAGGGGGGGACAGGGGGCGGTCAGCCCCAGCATTTT,CASSIEGGTGGGQPQHF
NA,TRBV5-4,NA,TRBJ1-2,TGTGCCAGCAGCTTTGATAGGGGAAACTATGGCTACACCTTC,CASSFDRGNYGYTF
NA,TRBV19,NA,TRBJ1-5,TGTGCCAGTAGGTCCCTAACAGGGAATTACAATCAGCCCCAGCATTTT,CASRSLTGNYNQPQHF
NA,TRBV7-2,TRBD1,TRBJ2-7,TGTGCCAGCAGCCCCCATCCCGCCCGGGACAGGGTCTACGAGCAGTACTTC,CASSPHPARDRVYEQYF
NA,TRBV6-2/TRBV6-3,NA,TRBJ2-4,TGTGCCAGCAGTTACCAGGGACTTCACGAGTACTTC,CASSYQGLHEYF
NA,TRBV11-2,NA,TRBJ2-7,TGTGCCAGCAGCTTAGATGTGCAGTACGAGCAGTACTTC,CASSLDVQYEQYF
NA,TRBV5-1,TRBD1,TRBJ2-5,TGCGCCAGCAGCTTGGGGGACAGGGGGAGAGAGACCCAGTACTTC,CASSLGDRGRETQYF
once,TRBV29-1,TRBD1,TRBJ2-1,TGCAGAGCCGACAGGGGCCTCTACAATGAGCAGTTCTTC,CRADRGLYNEQFF
NA,TRBV10-3,TRBD1,TRBJ1-6,TGTGCCATCAGGACGAGGGACAGTGTGGATTCACCCCTCCACTTT,CAIRTRDSVDSPLHF
NA,TRBV28,TRBD1,TRBJ2-7,TGTGCCAGCCAATCGGGGACAGGGTTGCCCTACGAGCAGTACTTC,CASQSGTGLPYEQYF
NA,TRBV3-1/TRBV3-2,TRBD2,TRBJ2-3,TGTGCCAGCAGCCTGCTAGCGGGATTGTCCGACTTCACAGATACGCAGTATTTT,CASSLLAGLSDFTDTQYF
NA,TRBV19,NA,TRBJ2-5,TGTGCCAGTAGTTCGCGACAAGAGACCCAGTACTTC,CASSSRQETQYF
NA,TRBV10-2,TRBD1,TRBJ2-7,TGCGCCAGCAGTGGGACAGGGTACGAGCAGTACTTC,CASSGTGYEQYF
once,TRBV15,NA,TRBJ2-6,TGTGCCACCAGCCCCCTATTGGGGGCCGGGGCCAACGTCCTGACTTTC,CATSPLLGAGANVLTF
NA,TRBV18,NA,TRBJ1-5,TGTGCCAGCTCACCACCCGGACAGTACAATCAGCCCCAGCATTTT,CASSPPGQYNQPQHF
once,TRBV19,NA,TRBJ2-1,TGTGCCGTAACCCCAGGGGTCGCCCCCAACAATGAGCAGTTCTTC,CAVTPGVAPNNEQFF
NA,TRBV19,TRBD2,TRBJ2-2,TGTGCCAGTAGTTTACTAGCGGGAGCGGCCGGGGAGCTGTTTTTT,CASSLLAGAAGELFF
NA,TRBV10-3,TRBD2,TRBJ2-1,TGTGCCATCAGTGCGGCTAGCGGGAGCCATCGGGACAATGAGCAGTTCTTC,CAISAASGSHRDNEQFF
few,TRBV3-1/TRBV3-2,TRBD1,TRBJ1-6,TGTGCCAGCAGCCCGAACAGGGGGGATAATTCACCCCTCCACTTT,CASSPNRGDNSPLHF
NA,TRBV5-6,TRBD1,TRBJ1-5,TGTGCCAGCAGCTCGACAGGGTTAAGTCAGCCCCAGCATTTT,CASSSTGLSQPQHF
NA,TRBV2,TRBD1,TRBJ1-2,TGTGCCAGCAGTGAATTTGGGCCGACAGGGACGGATGGCTACACCTTC,CASSEFGPTGTDGYTF
many,TRBV5-6,TRBD2,TRBJ2-5,TGTGCCAGCAGCCCCGACGGGACTAGCGGAGAGACCCAGTACTTC,CASSPDGTSGETQYF
NA,TRBV5-1,TRBD2,TRBJ2-7,TGCGCCAGCAGCCCGACTAGCGAACGCGAGCAGTACTTC,CASSPTSEREQYF
NA,TRBV5-1,NA,TRBJ2-7,TGCGCCAGCAGCCCGCAACCCGGCTACGAGCAGTACTTC,CASSPQPGYEQYF
once,TRBV5-1,TRBD2,TRBJ2-7,TGCGCCAGCAGCTCCGGGACTAAAGGCTACGAGCAGTACTTC,CASSSGTKGYEQYF